These T cell receptor beta chains were read from a single sample in a study of TIL therapy for anti-PD-1-resistant metastatic lung cancer. Profiled with immunoSEQ multiplex PCR; TCRdb holds only in-frame clones, not every one. Altogether thousands of clones are present, 76% being singletons, with the ten largest covering approximately 10%. The specimen comprised tumor tissue, sampled at baseline. The receptor set was obtained from a person aged 25 to 80 with non-small cell lung cancer. Each CDR3 is given without its conserved first and last residue. Fields, in order: V gene, J gene, D gene, CDR3 protein. A D gene is named only where the DNA matches it firmly.

TRBV27	TRBJ2-7	TRBD2	ASSSRGGPYEQY
TRBV28	TRBJ1-1	TRBD1	AIQGPLNTEAF
TRBV15	TRBJ2-7	-	ATSRGDNHPRYSYEQY
TRBV5-4	TRBJ2-3	-	ASSFFRSASTDTQY
TRBV6-5	TRBJ2-1	TRBD2	ASSYFWTRPQDEQF
TRBV4-3	TRBJ2-3	TRBD2	ASSQGLASDTQY
TRBV10-1	TRBJ2-3	TRBD2	ASSESLAGARDTQY
TRBV7-2	TRBJ2-2	-	ASSFVGSTGELF
TRBV10-2	TRBJ2-4	-	ASSESVNIQY
TRBV28	TRBJ2-3	-	ASRGSGVGSDTQY
TRBV6-1	TRBJ1-5	-	ASSDVGGFRNQPQH
TRBV19	TRBJ1-5	TRBD1	ASSIDRVRYQPQH
TRBV2	TRBJ2-2	-	ASVYGATTGELF
TRBV6-5	TRBJ2-5	-	ASRPGEGTRGTQY
TRBV7-6	TRBJ1-2	-	ASSLSHPRGKGHYGYT
TRBV5-1	TRBJ2-1	TRBD2	ASSRASGLYNEQF
TRBV6-5	TRBJ2-5	TRBD1	ASSSGQGKTQY
TRBV7-3	TRBJ1-1	TRBD1	ASSFDRGTNTEAF
TRBV13	TRBJ1-1	TRBD1	ASTFSPGQGLSEAF
TRBV9	TRBJ1-1	-	ASSDRGVGGGEAF
TRBV6-6	TRBJ1-1	-	ASSLPEPPRAF
TRBV5-1	TRBJ2-1	-	ASSSRDPTIDEQF
TRBV4-3	TRBJ1-2	-	ASSQEYHFYGYT
TRBV27	TRBJ1-1	-	ASSLYGLNTEAF
TRBV5-8	TRBJ1-4	-	ASRKQTAATNEKLF
TRBV5-4	TRBJ2-3	TRBD2	ASSLGTSGPSRTDTQY
TRBV19	TRBJ2-1	TRBD1	ASSPDRGSEQF
TRBV6-5	TRBJ1-2	-	ASSLTLGASGYT
TRBV28	TRBJ1-5	-	ASSPGTALNQPQH
TRBV6-6	TRBJ2-7	-	ASREGLYEQY
TRBV29-1	TRBJ2-7	TRBD1	SVDNRTGALRSYEQY
TRBV29-1	TRBJ2-5	TRBD2	SAMGGGQETQY
TRBV23-1	TRBJ2-2	-	ASSRYGGRENATGELF
TRBV28	TRBJ2-7	-	ASRVLTGEQY
TRBV4-3	TRBJ1-1	-	ASSQASRLNTEAF
TRBV7-8	TRBJ2-5	-	ASTTEEGAQETQY
TRBV9	TRBJ2-5	TRBD2	ASSVGSGANQETQY
TRBV11-3	TRBJ1-6	-	ASSLRPSSPLH
TRBV6-1	TRBJ1-5	TRBD1	ASSERRTGPSNQPQH
TRBV7-2	TRBJ2-7	-	ASRTGTHSYEQY
TRBV7-6	TRBJ1-3	-	ASSLARGEGNTIY
TRBV18	TRBJ1-5	-	ASSRARDATQPQH
TRBV7-2	TRBJ2-7	TRBD2	ASSFSGGPYEQY
TRBV18	TRBJ2-1	TRBD2	ASSPRLAGSYNEQF
TRBV7-6	TRBJ1-5	-	ATAETNGNQPQH
TRBV5-1	TRBJ2-7	TRBD2	ASSSAGALWTSSYEQY
TRBV7-3	TRBJ1-5	-	ASSPGPGAYSNQPQH
TRBV27	TRBJ1-1	-	ASSYGGTEAF
TRBV19	TRBJ2-3	-	ASSIYALTDTQY
TRBV28	TRBJ1-5	-	ASSSRGQGNQPQH
TRBV7-8	TRBJ2-2	-	ASSLGRRENTGELF
TRBV5-6	TRBJ2-5	-	ASSLAGSGVQETQY
TRBV19	TRBJ2-2	-	ASTPFPRDTGELF
TRBV19	TRBJ1-5	TRBD1	ASSVQGDNQPQH
TRBV7-2	TRBJ2-2	-	ASSLVQARAANTGELF
TRBV18	TRBJ2-2	-	ASSPDRNTGELF
TRBV9	TRBJ2-3	TRBD1	ASQQGAGGDTQY
TRBV6-6	TRBJ1-5	-	ASRDRPGQPQH
TRBV15	TRBJ2-1	TRBD2	ATSVAGEVYNEQF